Presented here are 28 T cell receptor beta chains from one specimen sequenced in a study of T cell responses to AZD1222 COVID-19 vaccine. Some clones are missing from TCRdb's copy, which holds only in-frame ones; the method was immunoSEQ multiplex PCR. The table lists some 110,000 clones, approximately 87% of them singletons. The starting material was peripheral blood, obtained on day 0 of AZD1222 vaccination. The receptors here all came from an adult in good health.

CDR3 in amino acids: CASSPAGGGGNTEAFF. The CDR3 nucleotides read TGTGCCAGCAGCCCCGCCGGGGGAGGTGGGAACACTGAAGCTTTCTTT. The chain carries TRBV7-9 and TRBJ1-1; TRBD1 is a possible D gene (5 bases). This CDR3 comprises 16 residues. V was shortened by 5 bases and J by 1 base, with 17 bases between the two germline ends. CDR1 is SEHNR, CDR2 FQNEAQ, per germline (reference sequence).

The chain couples TRBV18 to TRBJ2-1, with 11 bases identical to TRBD1. There are 14 residues in the CDR3. The V and J ends lost 5 bases and 9 bases, in that order; junction bases with no gene match: 6. Germline CDR1 KGHSH, CDR2 LQKENI. CDR3 DNA: TGTGCCAGCTCAGGGGACAGGGGGTTTTTTGAGCAGTTCTTC. Its translation: CASSGDRGFFEQFF.

This sequence joins TRBV28 and TRBJ2-1; TRBD2 matches at 13 bases. The CDR3 is made up of 16 amino acids. CDR1 and CDR2 (germline): MDHEN, SYDVKM. V shed 4 bases, J shed 4 bases, and the junction held 4 bases outside the gene matches. The CDR3 bases are TGTGCCAGCAGTTCCTTACTAGCGGGAGGGTACAATGAGCAGTTCTTC. It translates to CASSSLLAGGYNEQFF.

V gene TRBV5-1 combines with J gene TRBJ2-6, with a tentative D call TRBD2 (5 bases). From germline, CDR1 is SGHRS and CDR2 YFSETQ. Trimming took off 5 bases at V and 4 bases at J, with 19 bases between the two ends. The CDR3 is 17 residues long. Here the CDR3 DNA reads TGCGCCAGCAGGCCTGAGAGGGATCTAGCCGGGGCCAACGTCCTGACTTTC. Its protein product is CASRPERDLAGANVLTF.

The chain is built from TRBV12-5 and TRBJ2-6, with D perhaps given as TRBD1 or TRBD2 (6 bases each). Germline-derived CDR1 and CDR2 are LGHNT and FRNRAP. CDR3 length: 18 residues. The V end was cut by 5 bases, the J end by 2 bases, with 19 bases between. CDR3 region: CASGLPRGLFAGANVLTF. The CDR3 coding sequence is TGTGCTAGTGGTCTCCCACGGGGGCTATTCGCTGGGGCCAACGTCCTGACTTTC. The whole variable domain, filled in from reference TRBV12-5 and TRBJ2-6, reads DARVTQTPRHKVTEMGQEVTMRCQPILGHNTVFWYRQTMMQGLELLAYFRNRAPLDDSGMPKDRFSAEMPDATLATLKIQPSEPRDSAVYFCASGLPRGLFAGANVLTFGAGSRLTVL.

The J gene is TRBJ2-7, the V gene TRBV18; 9 bases align to TRBD2. The V and J ends lost 2 bases and 3 bases, in that order; junction bases with no gene match: 2. Germline CDR1 reads KGHSH; CDR2 reads LQKENI. This CDR3 comprises 14 residues. CDR3 protein: CASSPAGGSYEQYF. The CDR3 DNA follows: TGTGCCAGCTCACCAGCGGGAGGGAGCTACGAGCAGTACTTC.

The chain is built from TRBV7-3 and TRBJ2-6; the match to TRBD1 covers 11 bases. The germline CDR1 and CDR2 sequences are SGHTA and FQGTGA. The CDR3 consists of 19 residues. V shed 5 bases and J 2 bases; nucleotides not matched to a gene: 11. The CDR3 sequence: CASSPGARTGGPGANVLTF. The DNA of the CDR3 is TGTGCCAGCAGCCCCGGGGCCCGGACAGGGGGCCCTGGGGCCAACGTCCTGACTTTC.

This clone has a single count. The chain has TRBV18 and TRBJ2-2, with unresolved D. Germline assignment: CDR1 KGHSH and CDR2 LQKENI. CDR3 length equals 15 residues. Trimming shortened V by 2 bases and J by 1 base, and 8 bases separated the two germline ends. The CDR3 DNA reads as TGTGCCAGCTCACCAGGCACTGGGAACACCGGGGAGCTGTTTTTT. It encodes CASSPGTGNTGELFF.

The V and J genes are TRBV5-6 and TRBJ2-7; D is perhaps TRBD1 (6 bases). Germline V gene sequence: CDR1 SGHDT, CDR2 YYEEEE. The CDR3 runs to 13 residues. V was pared by 3 bases and J by 4 bases, with 11 bases between. CDR3 in amino acids: CASSSLQGYEQYF. The DNA of the CDR3 is TGTGCCAGCAGCTCACTTCAGGGGTACGAGCAGTACTTC.

The V call is TRBV5-5, the J call TRBJ2-7, with D perhaps TRBD1 or TRBD2 (6 bases each). Looked up from germline, CDR1 is SGHKS and CDR2 is YYEKEE (reference sequence). The CDR3 extends over 15 amino acids. V dropped 0 bases and J dropped 4 bases, with 14 bases sitting between them. The CDR3 loop is CASSLDGGQRYEQYF. CDR3 bases: TGTGCCAGCAGCTTGGATGGGGGGCAGAGATACGAGCAGTACTTC.

V usage is TRBV19 and J usage is TRBJ1-4; the match to TRBD1 covers 12 bases. This CDR3 region has 17 residues. Germline CDR1 is LNHDA and CDR2 is SQIVND (reference sequence). V lost 9 bases to trimming and J lost 3 bases; unmatched junction nucleotides: 11. CDR3 in amino acids: CASSPPGQGAANEKLFF. The CDR3, as DNA: TGTGCCAGCTCCCCTCCGGGACAGGGGGCAGCTAATGAAAAACTGTTTTTT.

The chain joins TRBV7-6 to TRBJ1-1; D unresolved. CDR1 and CDR2 (germline): SGHVS, FNYEAQ. The V gene lost 1 base and the J gene lost 1 base, with 10 bases spanning the gap. The CDR3 has 15 residues. The CDR3 DNA is TGTGCCAGCAGCTTAGTTGACTATAGGAACACTGAAGCTTTCTTT. Protein product: CASSLVDYRNTEAFF.

The gene calls are TRBV6-5 and TRBJ2-7, with D possibly matching TRBD2 (6 bases). CDR3 size: 16 residues. CDR1 is MNHEY, CDR2 SVGAGI, per germline. The germline V and J ends were trimmed by 2 bases and 0 bases, with 14 bases remaining between them. The CDR3 sequence is CASSYELARSSYEQYF. The CDR3 DNA follows: TGTGCCAGCAGTTACGAGCTAGCGAGAAGCTCCTACGAGCAGTACTTC.

This clone has just one count. The V and J genes are TRBV27 and TRBJ1-2; weak D call: TRBD1 (5 bases). Trimming took off 6 bases at V and 0 bases at J, with 14 bases between the two ends. Looked up from germline, CDR1 is MNHEY and CDR2 is SMNVEV (reference sequence). The length of the CDR3 is 15 residues. In DNA, the CDR3 is TGTGCCAGCAGGACCGACAGAGGGGCTAACTATGGCTACACCTTC. It codes for CASRTDRGANYGYTF.

The chain carries TRBV12-3 or TRBV12-4 and TRBJ2-5; the D gene is possibly TRBD2 (5 bases). The germline V and J ends were trimmed by 3 bases and 1 base, with 6 bases remaining between them. The CDR3 has 13 residues. CDR3 bases: TGTGCCAGCAGTTTCCGGGGCCAAGAGACCCAGTACTTC. Translation: CASSFRGQETQYF.

This clone was recorded only once. The chain couples TRBV30 to TRBJ1-1; 7 bases fit TRBD1. CDR1 and CDR2 from the germline V gene are GTSNPN and SVGIG (reference sequence). With 2 bases clipped from V and 3 bases from J, the junction kept 3 bases outside the gene matches. This CDR3 has 13 residues. The CDR3 is CAWSQGGDTEAFF. For the CDR3, the DNA is TGTGCCTGGAGTCAAGGGGGCGACACTGAAGCTTTCTTT.

This chain connects TRBV10-2 to TRBJ2-7; 8 nucleotides agree with TRBD2. V shed 3 bases and J 3 bases; nucleotides not matched to a gene: 7. Per the germline V gene, CDR1 is WSHSY and CDR2 is SAAADI. The CDR3 spans 15 residues. CDR3 in DNA: TGCGCCAGCAGTGATAGGAGCGGGAGCGTCTACGAGCAGTACTTC. This gives the protein CASSDRSGSVYEQYF.

This clone appeared a single time. The chain is built from TRBV5-1 and TRBJ1-1; 7 bases line up with TRBD1. With V trimmed by 0 bases and J by 5 bases, 4 bases remained unmatched. This CDR3 is built from 14 residues. Germline CDR1 is SGHRS and CDR2 is YFSETQ. The CDR3 sequence is CASSLEHRGTEAFF. The DNA for the CDR3 is TGCGCCAGCAGCTTGGAACACAGGGGTACTGAAGCTTTCTTT.

In its sample, this clone was seen a few times. The CDR3 spells CASSEETASNQPQHF. CDR3 nucleotide sequence: TGTGCCAGCAGTGAAGAGACAGCTAGCAATCAGCCCCAGCATTTT. This sequence joins TRBV2 and TRBJ1-5; tentatively, D is TRBD1 (5 bases). This CDR3 has 15 residues. Germline V gene lookup returns CDR1 SNHLY and CDR2 FYNNEI. V was pared by 1 base and J by 0 bases, with 7 bases between.

The chain combines TRBV28 with TRBJ1-2; D might be TRBD1 (6 bases). V dropped 4 bases and J dropped 8 bases, with 17 bases sitting between them. The CDR3 is 14 amino acids. Germline CDR1 MDHEN, CDR2 SYDVKM. The CDR3 region is CASSYKQGRGGYTF. The CDR3 DNA follows: TGTGCCAGCAGTTACAAACAGGGTCGGGGAGGCTACACCTTC.

The rearrangement joins TRBV10-1 to TRBJ2-1; 11 bases align to TRBD2. Trimming cost V 3 bases and J 10 bases; bases outside gene matches: 8. The germline CDR1 and CDR2 sequences are WNHNN and SYGVQD (reference sequence). There are 15 residues in the CDR3. The CDR3 coding sequence is TGCGCCAGCAGTGATCCTAGCGGGAGGCCCGGGGAGCAGTTCTTC. Its protein product is CASSDPSGRPGEQFF.

The V gene is TRBV7-9, the J gene TRBJ2-3, with a tentative D call TRBD2 (6 bases). V was shortened by 5 bases and J by 0 bases, with 15 bases between the two germline ends. Germline V CDR1 and CDR2: SEHNR, FQNEAQ (reference sequence). This CDR3 has 16 amino acids. DNA of the CDR3: TGTGCCAGCAGCCCCGGGACTTCCGCTAGCACAGATACGCAGTATTTT. Translated: CASSPGTSASTDTQYF.

The rearrangement joins TRBV7-3 to TRBJ2-2, with D perhaps assigned TRBD1 or TRBD2 (5 bases each). V lost 7 bases, J lost 4 bases, and 19 bases lay in between. In germline, CDR1 is SGHTA, CDR2 FQGTGA. The CDR3 length is 16 residues. In DNA, the CDR3 is TGTGCCAGCAACCCCATGGGGGAGAGTAGCACCGGGGAGCTGTTTTTT. Translating gives CASNPMGESSTGELFF.

V is TRBV5-6 and J is TRBJ1-4, with 7 bases aligning to TRBD1. Germline CDR1 and CDR2: SGHDT and YYEEEE. The trim removed 0 bases at V and 8 bases at J, leaving 4 bases unmatched. The CDR3 covers 14 residues. For the CDR3, the DNA is TGTGCCAGCAGCTTGGGACAGGGAAGCGAAAAACTGTTTTTT. Translating it yields CASSLGQGSEKLFF. Drawing the rest from reference TRBV5-6 and TRBJ1-4, the complete variable domain is DAGVTQSPTHLIKTRGQQVTLRCSPKSGHDTVSWYQQALGQGPQFIFQYYEEEERQRGNFPDRFSGHQFPNYSSELNVNALLLGDSALYLCASSLGQGSEKLFFGSGTQLSVL.

The V call is TRBV3-1 (or the pseudogene TRBV3-2), the J call TRBJ2-5, with a weak D call TRBD1 (7 bases). Germline V gene lookup returns CDR1 LGHDT and CDR2 YNNKEL (reference sequence). This CDR3 comprises 14 residues. V was pared by 7 bases and J by 1 base, with 13 bases between. The CDR3 here is CASTPGGPQETQYF. CDR3 DNA sequence: TGTGCCAGCACCCCAGGGGGGCCCCAAGAGACCCAGTACTTC.

This rearrangement joins TRBV19 to TRBJ2-2; 7 nucleotides match TRBD1. Trimming at V came to 6 bases and at J to 6 bases, leaving 4 bases not matched to a gene. Germline lookup yields CDR1 LNHDA and CDR2 SQIVND (reference sequence). The CDR3 contains 13 residues. The CDR3 DNA is TGTGCCAGTAGGATCGACAGGGCCGGGGAGCTGTTTTTT. This gives the protein CASRIDRAGELFF.

This chain connects TRBV29-1 to TRBJ1-1; 7 positions agree with TRBD1. This CDR3 has 13 residues. With 4 bases clipped from V and 2 bases from J, the junction kept 4 bases outside the gene matches. The germline CDR1 and CDR2 sequences are SQVTM and ANQGSEA. The CDR3: CSVGGQPNTEAFF. In DNA form, the CDR3 reads TGCAGCGTTGGGGGACAGCCAAACACTGAAGCTTTCTTT.

The chain joins TRBV19 to TRBJ1-2, with 8 bases matching TRBD1. J was trimmed by 4 bases and V by 5 bases; bases with no gene match: 6. The CDR3 spans 14 residues. CDR1 LNHDA and CDR2 SQIVND come from the germline V gene (reference sequence). The CDR3 DNA sequence: TGTGCCAGTAGTCCCCAAACAGGGGGCTATGGCTACACCTTC. Translation: CASSPQTGGYGYTF.